This T cell receptor (beta chain) was obtained from a study of blood T cell repertoires in COVID-19 (dated by TCRdb to 2018 to 2020). Describing the broader study: Collaborator samples came from the United States, Italy and Spain and covered acute and convalescent phases of COVID-19. A de-identified subject ID, COVID-19 status, age in years and sex were almost always included in the sample metadata. The repertoires were released in a freely available public database meant as a resource for research on the immune response to SARS-CoV-2. Samples came from the ongoing ImmuneRACE study (first 160 participants) plus 1,254 subjects from 6 global collaborators. Deeply sampled blood TCRbeta repertoires from subjects exposed to, actively infected with, or recovered from COVID-19 were included in the dataset. The prospective study material was composed of cDNA or gDNA derived from T cells, B-cell-depleted T cells, or PBMCs. Where available, HLA class I and class II types were taken from metadata supplied by the sample provider and were not determined by assay-based typing.

TCRbeta CDR3 regions were amplified from genomic DNA by means of the immunoSEQ Assay, a bias-controlled multiplex PCR. The paper's processing steps were these. Within the assay, amplification of reference gene primers was used to estimate how many nucleated cells each sample contained. To quantify the absolute abundance of each unique TCRbeta CDR3 rearrangement, sequence reads were collapsed and filtered. For each sample, productive Simpson clonality was calculated as the square root of Simpson's diversity index over productive rearrangements. TCRdb's version of the immuneACCESS table is confined to in-frame rearrangements and falls short of the full clone set. An unresolved V gene accounts for under half of the shortfall where checked; the remainder is of unknown origin. The D gene and trimming were derived from the DNA, and the V and J assignments and clone size from that table. Present in this sample are about 110,000 clones, 80% of which were seen just once. The ten largest clones add up to more than 4% of the sample.

The full study reports these points: How much clinical and demographic metadata was included differed by source and by participant, and the metadata was provided uncurated.

The germline V gene gives CDR1 as SGHVS and CDR2 as FQNEAQ. Trimming removed 4 bases from V and 6 bases from J, leaving 12 bases between the germline ends. From its cysteine to its phenylalanine, the CDR3 spans 14 amino acids. Just the 42-base CDR3 DNA is kept, in frame starting at base 1. The collaborating institutions used their own protocols to collect whole blood in K2EDTA tubes. Collaborator samples were shipped for TCRbeta analysis as frozen whole blood, isolated PBMCs, or DNA extracted from either sample type. Points on this clone: It has no known antigen specificity. Base qualities are not provided; no much larger clone lies one nucleotide away.

Sequenced: peripheral blood. In this chain, TRBV7-8 is recombined with TRBJ1-4; the D region possibly corresponds to TRBD1 (5 bases align). The TCR originated in a human donor in a cohort sampled during active or convalescent COVID-19. The CDR3 sequence is CASSSPGEDEKLFF. The bases are TGTGCCAGCAGCTCCCCGGGGGAAGATGAAAAACTGTTTTTT.